The TCR beta chain described here comes from a study of T cell responses to AZD1222 COVID-19 vaccine. Findings and caveats of the study: Clonal diversity may have been underestimated, and the donors were mostly white British, with more females than males. Recipients of AZD1222 seropositive at baseline numbered only 6 or 7. The study sampled repertoires only after the peak T cell response.

Profiled with immunoSEQ multiplex PCR; TCRdb holds only in-frame clones, not every one. The ten most abundant clones cover approximately 2% of a sample with about 140,000 clones. CDR1 is SGHNT and CDR2 is YYREEE in the germline V gene (reference sequence). J was trimmed by 6 bases and V by 2 bases; bases with no gene match: 7. The CDR3 spans 16 residues. As for this clone: Its target is not known.

The gene calls are TRBV5-4 and TRBJ1-6, with 8 bases aligning to TRBD1. Sequencing input: peripheral blood. The receptor was derived from an adult in good health. DNA for the CDR3: TGTGCCAGCAGCTTAGGGACAGGATCTTCTAATTCACCCCTCCACTTT. Translating gives CASSLGTGSSNSPLHF.